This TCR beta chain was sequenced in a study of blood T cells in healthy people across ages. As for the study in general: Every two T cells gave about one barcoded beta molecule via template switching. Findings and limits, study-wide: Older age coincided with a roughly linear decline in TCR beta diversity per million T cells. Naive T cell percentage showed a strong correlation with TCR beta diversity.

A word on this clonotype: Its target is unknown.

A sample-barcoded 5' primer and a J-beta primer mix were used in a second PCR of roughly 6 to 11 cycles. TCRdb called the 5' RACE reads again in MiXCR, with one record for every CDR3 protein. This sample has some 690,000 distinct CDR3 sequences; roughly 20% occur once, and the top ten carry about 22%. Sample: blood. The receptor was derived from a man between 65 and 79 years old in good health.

CDR3 DNA: TGCAGTGCCCCCAAGGACAACTCTGGAAACACCATATATTTT. This codes for CSAPKDNSGNTIYF. This rearrangement joins TRBV20-1 to TRBJ1-3; D is perhaps TRBD1 (5 bases). The CDR3 sequence is 14 residues long. V was cut by 6 bases and J by 0 bases, with 12 bases left in between. Germline V CDR1 and CDR2: DFQATT, SNEGSKA (reference sequence).